Below are 30 T cell receptor beta chains sequenced from a single sample in a study of vaccination and CD4 T cells after COVID-19. The Oncomine TCR Beta short-read assay was applied to DNA of cultured CD4+ T cells. TCRdb recomputed calls from the PCR reads with MiXCR, one row per CDR3 protein. The sample shows 15,000 to 20,000 distinct CDR3 sequences, 52% of them seen only once. The antigens for these receptors are not known. Regarding treatment: roughly ten-day PBMC culture with coronavirus spike peptide pools or control peptides (ViraFEST assay). The source material was CD4+ T cells from blood, cultured in vitro. These TCRs come from a human donor who had recovered from COVID-19.

The V call is TRBV12-3 or TRBV12-4, the J call TRBJ2-3, with unresolved D. CDR3 size: 14 residues. Trimming took 8 bases from V and 3 from J, leaving 15 bases between them. The CDR3 region is CASVARVRTDTQYF. DNA for the CDR3: TGTGCCAGCGTCGCAAGGGTCAGGACAGATACGCAGTATTTT.

In its sample, this clonotype was seen once. This chain connects TRBV7-2 to TRBJ2-3, with D possibly matching TRBD1 (5 bases). Germline CDR1 is SGHTA and CDR2 is FQGNSA. The CDR3 consists of 15 residues. Trimming pared 4 bases from V and 8 bases from J, leaving 19 bases between. This CDR3 is CASSSQTDWHATQYF. The CDR3 DNA sequence: TGTGCCAGCAGCTCTCAGACAGATTGGCACGCTACGCAGTATTTT.

The V call is TRBV7-9, the J call TRBJ2-2, with D uncertain. Trimming shortened V by 1 base and J by 5 bases, and 8 bases separated the two germline ends. The CDR3 covers 14 residues. Germline V gene sequence: CDR1 SEHNR, CDR2 FQNEAQ (reference sequence). The CDR3 DNA sequence: TGTGCCAGCAGCTTAGGGGTTAGAACCGGGGAGCTGTTTTTT. This encodes CASSLGVRTGELFF. The full variable domain, with the rest looked up from reference TRBV7-9 and TRBJ2-2, is DTGVSQNPRHKITKRGQNVTFRCDPISEHNRLYWYRQTLGQGPEFLTYFQNEAQLEKSRLLSDRFSAERPKGSFSTLEIQRTEQGDSAMYLCASSLGVRTGELFFGEGSRLTVL.

The chain is built from TRBV19 and TRBJ1-2; D is perhaps TRBD1 (6 bases). The CDR3 is made up of 12 amino acids. The germline V and J ends were trimmed by 6 bases and 3 bases, with 8 bases remaining between them. Germline V gene sequence: CDR1 LNHDA, CDR2 SQIVND (reference sequence). The CDR3 spells CASSGQYYGYTF. CDR3 nucleotide sequence: TGTGCCAGTAGCGGACAGTACTATGGCTACACCTTC.

In regard to this clonotype: The junction departs from germline at one end; a sequencing error may be responsible. The chain is built from TRBV7-7 and TRBJ2-3, with D tentatively TRBD1 or TRBD2 (5 bases each). Germline CDR1 and CDR2: SSHAT and FNYEAQ (reference sequence). The CDR3 sequence is 13 residues long. CDR3 nucleotide sequence: TGTGCTAGCAGCAAAGGGACCTCAGATACGCAGTATTTT. This translates into CASSKGTSDTQYF.

This clonotype was recorded a few times. The chain employs TRBV12-3 or TRBV12-4 and TRBJ1-2, with D possibly TRBD1 on 6 matching bases. V lost 0 bases and J 4 bases, leaving 15 bases between the germline ends. There are 16 residues in the CDR3. The CDR3 spells CASSLAARGGLYGYTF. In nucleotides, the CDR3 is TGTGCCAGCAGTTTAGCCGCGAGGGGGGGGCTCTATGGCTACACCTTC.

The rearrangement links TRBV4-1 to TRBJ1-2, with TRBD1 matching 7 bases. The germline CDR1 and CDR2 sequences are MGHRA and YSYEKL. J lost 3 bases, V lost 6 bases, and 4 bases had no gene match. This CDR3 comprises 13 residues. CDR3 coding DNA: TGCGCCAGCAGTTCTCAGGGGGACTATGGCTACACCTTC. Amino acids: CASSSQGDYGYTF.

The chain has TRBV7-8 and TRBJ2-2; 8 nucleotides align to TRBD1. With V trimmed by 1 base and J by 2 bases, 3 bases remained unmatched. CDR1 is SGHVS, CDR2 FQNEAQ, per germline. CDR3 length: 16 amino acids. The CDR3 loop reads CASSLGQGANTGELFF. In DNA, the CDR3 is TGTGCCAGCAGCTTAGGCCAGGGGGCAAACACCGGGGAGCTGTTTTTT.

The gene calls are TRBV21-1 and TRBJ1-1; TRBD1 is the table's D call, not checked against the DNA. TRBV21-1 is labeled a pseudogene. The CDR3 covers 19 residues. CDR3 residues: CASSKAPFRPPPMNTEAFF. The DNA of the CDR3 is TGTGCCAGCAGCAAAGCCCCCTTTAGACCACCACCTATGAACACTGAAGCTTTCTTT.

The rearrangement joins TRBV12-3 or TRBV12-4 to TRBJ2-4; D not certain. The CDR3 runs 14 residues. V lost 3 bases, J lost 0 bases, and 6 bases lay in between. CDR3: CASSLVQAKNIQYF. DNA for the CDR3: TGTGCCAGCAGTTTGGTCCAAGCCAAAAACATTCAGTACTTC.

The V and J genes are TRBV7-2 and TRBJ2-7, with D perhaps assigned TRBD1 or TRBD2 (7 bases each). CDR1 and CDR2 from the germline V gene are SGHTA and FQGNSA. The CDR3 is 13 residues long. Trimming cost V 6 bases and J 2 bases, with 11 bases left between them. CDR3 DNA sequence: TGTGCCAGCAGGACAGGGAGGGCCTACGAGCAGTACTTC. It encodes CASRTGRAYEQYF.

V and J are TRBV7-2 and TRBJ1-1; TRBD1 matches at 8 bases. The CDR3 extends over 12 amino acids. V gave up 5 bases and J gave up 11 bases; unmatched junction bases: 7. Germline V gives CDR1 SGHTA, CDR2 FQGNSA. The CDR3: CASSPTGGGAFF. The CDR3 nucleotides read TGTGCCAGCAGCCCTACAGGGGGGGGCGCTTTCTTT.

This sequence joins TRBV2 and TRBJ2-2; D may be TRBD1 (6 bases). The V end was cut by 5 bases, the J end by 5 bases, with 9 bases between. The V gene's germline CDR1 is SNHLY and CDR2 FYNNEI. CDR3 length: 13 amino acids. The CDR3 bases are TGTGCCAGCAGTTATACAGGGACCGGGGAGCTGTTTTTT. It yields the protein CASSYTGTGELFF.

CDR3 coding DNA: TGTGCCAGCATCTTGGGACAGAGGGGGTCACCCCTCCACTTT. Its protein product is CASILGQRGSPLHF. The chain recombines TRBV6-1 with TRBJ1-6, with TRBD1 matching over 7 bases. CDR1 is MNHNS and CDR2 is SASEGT in the germline V gene. The CDR3 has 14 amino acids. V trimming: 7 bases; J trimming: 10 bases; junction bases outside the gene matches: 10.

The chain couples TRBV20-1 to TRBJ2-2, with D possibly being TRBD2 (6 bases). This CDR3 region has 15 residues. Germline V CDR1 and CDR2: DFQATT, SNEGSKA (reference sequence). Trimming stripped 6 bases from V and 7 bases from J, with 21 bases between. CDR3 coding DNA: TGCAGTGCAGGACCCGCGCGCGGGGTCGGCGGGGAGCTGTTTTTT. Its translation is CSAGPARGVGGELFF.

This clonotype came up a few times. The rearrangement links TRBV20-1 to TRBJ1-5, with TRBD1 matching 9 bases. Trimming removed 7 bases from V and 2 bases from J; junction bases left unmatched: 0. The length of the CDR3 is 12 residues. Germline V lookup: CDR1 DFQATT, CDR2 SNEGSKA (reference sequence). The chain's CDR3 is CSGTGGNQPQHF. DNA of the CDR3: TGCAGTGGGACAGGGGGCAATCAGCCCCAGCATTTT.

The sample holds a few counts of this clonotype. The chain combines TRBV2 with TRBJ1-5; TRBD1 might be the D (6 bases). This CDR3 is 16 amino acids long. V was pared by 6 bases and J by 0 bases, with 15 bases between. Germline values: CDR1 SNHLY, CDR2 FYNNEI. The CDR3 here is CASRVTTGNSNQPQHF. DNA of the CDR3: TGTGCCAGCAGGGTGACTACAGGGAATAGCAATCAGCCCCAGCATTTT.

The CDR3 sequence: CASSSGGVASRNYGYTF. In nucleotides, the CDR3 is TGTGCCAGCAGTTCCGGCGGTGTGGCGTCTCGGAACTATGGCTACACCTTC. The gene calls are TRBV28 and TRBJ1-2; D call uncertain. Germline V gene lookup returns CDR1 MDHEN and CDR2 SYDVKM. This CDR3 comprises 17 residues. Trimming cost V 4 bases and J 2 bases, with 20 bases left between them.

The chain combines TRBV15 with TRBJ2-5; D possibly corresponds to TRBD1 (5 bases). Germline CDR1 and CDR2: LNHNV and YYDKDF (reference sequence). Trimming cost V 8 bases and J 5 bases, with 12 bases left between them. This CDR3 contains 12 residues. For the CDR3, the DNA is TGTGCCACCGGTGTGGGGCCGGAGACCCAGTACTTC. This gives the protein CATGVGPETQYF.

The chain links TRBV19 to TRBJ2-3; D unresolved. The CDR3 length is 15 residues. Trimming shortened V by 1 base and J by 5 bases, and 13 bases separated the two germline ends. Per germline, CDR1 LNHDA and CDR2 SQIVND (reference sequence). The CDR3 protein is CASSIGGGAGDTQYF. The CDR3 DNA sequence: TGTGCCAGTAGTATAGGGGGTGGCGCCGGAGATACGCAGTATTTT.

This chain connects TRBV11-1 to TRBJ1-2; D gene ambiguous. Germline CDR1 and CDR2: SGHAT and FQDESV (reference sequence). CDR3 length equals 13 residues. The V and J ends lost 5 bases and 2 bases respectively, with 9 bases between them. In DNA, the CDR3 is TGTGCCAGCAGCACGGAGCAGAACTATGGCTACACCTTC. It is translated as CASSTEQNYGYTF.

The V gene is TRBV10-1, the J gene TRBJ1-5, with 11 nucleotides matching TRBD1. The CDR3 is 16 residues long. Germline assignment: CDR1 WNHNN and CDR2 SYGVQD (reference sequence). V lost 7 bases to trimming and J lost 5 bases; unmatched junction nucleotides: 10. The CDR3 protein is CASKESRDRGYQPQHF. CDR3 nucleotide sequence: TGCGCCAGCAAAGAAAGCCGGGACAGGGGGTATCAGCCCCAGCATTTT.

This clonotype turned up a few times. The chain links TRBV7-9 to TRBJ2-3; the D gene could be TRBD1 or TRBD2 (6 bases each). V lost 5 bases, J lost 9 bases, and 27 bases lay in between. Germline lookup yields CDR1 SEHNR and CDR2 FQNEAQ (reference sequence). The CDR3 sequence is 17 residues long. This chain's CDR3 is CASSPPLSGARPGTQYF. In nucleotides, the CDR3 is TGTGCCAGCAGCCCTCCCTTATCGGGGGCTCGCCCCGGCACGCAGTATTTT.

The CDR3 DNA follows: TGTGCCAGCAGTTATGCCCAAAACCAAGAGACCCAGTACTTC. It is translated as CASSYAQNQETQYF. The rearrangement links TRBV5-4 to TRBJ2-5; D unclear. V lost 5 bases and J 0 bases, leaving 11 bases between the germline ends. This CDR3 has 14 residues. Germline V CDR1 and CDR2: SGHNT, YYREEE (reference sequence).

The chain couples TRBV10-3 to TRBJ2-7; D is unclear. Trimming took 2 bases from V and 2 from J, leaving 4 bases between them. There are 12 residues in the CDR3. CDR1 and CDR2 from the germline V gene are ENHRY and SYGVKD. The CDR3 region has the DNA TGTGCCATCAGTGAGCCCGCCTACGAGCAGTACTTC. Translating gives CAISEPAYEQYF.

This sequence joins TRBV20-1 and TRBJ2-3, with TRBD1 matching 7 bases. V dropped 2 bases and J dropped 2; count of bases not matched to a gene: 13. Germline assignment: CDR1 DFQATT and CDR2 SNEGSKA (reference sequence). The CDR3 loop spans 17 amino acids. The CDR3 DNA is TGCAGTGCTAGAAGCCAGGGGGAGTGGGGGTTCACAGATACGCAGTATTTT. Translation gives CSARSQGEWGFTDTQYF.

This clonotype was seen a few times. In nucleotides, the CDR3 is TGTGCCAGCATCCAGGGGGCAAGTCAGCCCCAGCATTTT. Its translation is CASIQGASQPQHF. V usage is TRBV6-1 and J usage is TRBJ1-5, with 8 positions matching TRBD1. The CDR3 runs 13 residues. J gave up 6 bases and V 7 bases, and 5 bases lay outside the gene matches. The V gene's germline CDR1 is MNHNS and CDR2 SASEGT.

This chain links TRBV19 with TRBJ2-2, with D possibly matching TRBD2 (5 bases). Per germline, CDR1 LNHDA and CDR2 SQIVND (reference sequence). The CDR3 is made up of 15 amino acids. Trimming cost V 6 bases and J 0 bases, with 11 bases left between them. CDR3 sequence reads: CASSKTTANTGELFF. The CDR3 DNA is TGTGCCAGTAGCAAGACTACCGCGAACACCGGGGAGCTGTTTTTT.

The J gene is TRBJ2-5, the V gene TRBV6-1, with 7 bases lining up with TRBD1. Per the germline V gene, CDR1 is MNHNS and CDR2 is SASEGT. The CDR3 sequence is 14 residues long. Trimming removed 6 bases from V and 4 bases from J; junction bases left unmatched: 8. In nucleotides, the CDR3 is TGTGCCAGCAGGGGATCAGGGGGTCGAGAGACCCAGTACTTC. As protein: CASRGSGGRETQYF.

The chain carries TRBV11-2 and TRBJ2-3; TRBD1 matches at 9 bases. Germline V CDR1 and CDR2: SGHAT, FQNNGV. The V segment lost 6 bases and the J segment 7 bases; nucleotides outside the gene matches: 8. The CDR3 loop spans 14 amino acids. The CDR3 bases are TGTGCCAGCAGACAGACAGGGGGGCCCAATACGCAGTATTTT. It specifies CASRQTGGPNTQYF.